This record covers a single T cell receptor (beta chain). What it recognizes is unknown. This sample stems from a study of identifying expanded T cells in peripheral blood. Study-level points and caveats: Across healthy donors, higher total template counts meant significantly greater approximately two-week count variance. Technical replicates showed around 1.1 changed clones; approximately 2 weeks roughly 16; four weeks 19.

Sequencing used immunoSEQ multiplex PCR; TCRdb keeps in-frame clones, though not all of them. The sample lists about 82,000 clones, about 90% occurring once. There are 15 residues in the CDR3. Between the trimmed V and J ends, which lost 4 bases and 5 bases, there was a span of 15 bases. CDR1 and CDR2 from the germline V gene are SGDLS and YYNGEE. The source of this sequence is a person aged 18 to 75 in good health. The V and J genes are TRBV9 and TRBJ2-2, with D maybe TRBD1 (5 bases). Sequenced sample: blood. CDR3 coding DNA: TGTGCCAGCAGCCCCGGAAGTGGGGCAACCGGGGAGCTGTTTTTT. Translated: CASSPGSGATGELFF.